This T cell receptor beta chain was obtained from a study of early T cells in non-severe SARS-CoV-2 infection. Study-wide background: Sequencing of unsorted whole blood was done on bulk RNA, leaving chains unpaired.

The CDR3 spans 13 residues. V lost 2 bases and J 3 bases, leaving 5 bases between the germline ends. Germline V gene lookup returns CDR1 KGHDR and CDR2 SFDVKD. Whole-study findings and limits: VDJdb-based annotation leaned toward anti-spike CD8 responses and missed private and CD4 specificities.

Each cDNA molecule carried a unique molecular identifier. TCRdb called the 5' RACE reads again in MiXCR, with one record for every CDR3 protein. The sample has around 75,000 distinct CDR3 sequences, roughly 9.4% seen once. In regard to this clonotype: Its antigen is as yet unknown.

The sequence derives from an adult who was a healthcare worker with PCR-confirmed SARS-CoV-2 infection or an uninfected control (not recorded which). Material: whole blood. The chain employs TRBV24-1 and TRBJ2-3; D not resolved. The CDR3 nucleotides are TGTGCCACCAGTGATTCGGTTACAGATACGCAGTATTTT. Protein: CATSDSVTDTQYF.